Below, 19 T cell receptor beta chains from the same sample are listed, as sequenced in a study of T cells after yellow fever vaccination. One entry per CDR3 protein, called by TCRdb with MiXCR from the 5' RACE reads. Of about 320,000 distinct CDR3 sequences listed, about 11% were seen once; the top ten hold about 3.5%. The specimen was CD4+ T cells sorted from PBMCs, collected 45 days after the yellow fever booster vaccination. The receptors here all came from a man younger than 35 who received the YFV17D yellow fever vaccine.

The table lists this clonotype with a few counts. This chain connects TRBV11-2 to TRBJ2-7; D unclear. The germline V gene encodes CDR1 SGHAT and CDR2 FQNNGV. V shed 3 bases and J shed 0 bases, with 12 bases lying between them. This CDR3 spans 15 amino acids. The chain's CDR3 is CASSFSRQSSYEQYV. CDR3 DNA sequence: TGTGCCAGCAGCTTTAGCAGGCAAAGCTCCTACGAGCAGTACGTC.

The genes are TRBV7-2 and TRBJ2-7; D gene uncertain. The V end lost 1 base, the J end lost 3 bases, and 10 bases lay between the germline ends. The CDR3 sequence is 14 residues long. Germline CDR1 reads SGHTA; CDR2 reads FQGNSA. The CDR3 spells CASSLGTHSYEQYF. The DNA for the CDR3 is TGTGCCAGCAGCTTAGGGACCCACAGCTACGAGCAGTACTTC.

A few counts support this clonotype. The chain carries TRBV7-2 and TRBJ2-3, with a tentative D call TRBD1 (7 bases). V gave up 4 bases and J gave up 1 base, with 12 bases separating them. Germline values: CDR1 SGHTA, CDR2 FQGNSA. This CDR3 contains 15 residues. CDR3 sequence: CASSSDRRGTDTQYF. CDR3 DNA: TGTGCCAGCAGCTCGGACAGGAGGGGCACAGATACGCAGTATTTT.

The chain combines TRBV27 with TRBJ1-5, with a weak D call TRBD1 (6 bases). The CDR3 has 14 residues. Germline values: CDR1 MNHEY, CDR2 SMNVEV (reference sequence). Trimming shortened V by 4 bases and J by 6 bases, and 13 bases separated the two germline ends. The DNA of the CDR3 is TGTGCCAGCAGTTGGGAACCAGGGGTTCAGCCCCAGCATTTT. It codes for CASSWEPGVQPQHF.

This clonotype has ten or more counts. The chain links TRBV30 to TRBJ1-5, with D tentatively TRBD1 (5 bases). The CDR3 sequence is 13 residues long. Germline-derived CDR1 and CDR2 are GTSNPN and SVGIG (reference sequence). The V gene lost 2 bases and the J gene lost 3 bases, with 8 bases spanning the gap. CDR3 coding DNA: TGTGCCTGGAGTTTGGGGCTCAATCAGCCCCAGCATTTT. Protein product: CAWSLGLNQPQHF.

The chain joins TRBV5-6 to TRBJ1-2; 11 bases are a match to TRBD1. The CDR3 totals 15 residues. Per the germline V gene, CDR1 is SGHDT and CDR2 is YYEEEE. V gave up 3 bases and J gave up 4 bases; unmatched junction bases: 5. The CDR3 DNA is TGTGCCAGCAGCTCGAGGACAGGGGGCGTCTATGGCTACACCTTC. This codes for CASSSRTGGVYGYTF.

This clonotype was picked up a small number of times. V is TRBV9 and J is TRBJ1-1, with a tentative D call TRBD1 (6 bases). Germline lookup yields CDR1 SGDLS and CDR2 YYNGEE. V dropped 2 bases and J dropped 5 bases, with 16 bases sitting between them. The CDR3 spans 15 residues. The CDR3 here is CASSVLGGLGTEAFF. The CDR3, as DNA: TGTGCCAGCAGCGTTCTGGGGGGGCTAGGTACTGAAGCTTTCTTT.

This clonotype has a handful of counts. The genes are TRBV3-1 and TRBJ2-2; D unresolved. Deletions cut 2 bases from V and 7 bases from J, with 8 bases between. This CDR3 region has 13 residues. The germline V gene has CDR1 LGHDT and CDR2 YNNKEL (reference sequence). The CDR3 sequence is CASSQLEHGELFF. CDR3 DNA: TGTGCCAGCAGCCAATTGGAACACGGGGAGCTGTTTTTT.

CDR3 bases: TGTGCCAGCAGCTTACGGGCCACACGGGATTATGGCTACACCTTC. It specifies CASSLRATRDYGYTF. The V gene is TRBV7-8, the J gene TRBJ1-2; no definite D call. V gave up 2 bases and J gave up 5 bases, with 15 bases separating them. The CDR3 is 15 residues long. Looked up from germline, CDR1 is SGHVS and CDR2 is FQNEAQ.

J is TRBJ1-2 and V is TRBV10-1; D is undetermined. The CDR3 is 15 amino acids. Trimming took 4 bases from V and 1 from J, leaving 13 bases between them. Germline assignment: CDR1 WNHNN and CDR2 SYGVQD (reference sequence). CDR3 sequence: CASSGNRGVNYGYTF. The CDR3 DNA sequence: TGCGCCAGCAGTGGAAACAGAGGAGTTAACTATGGCTACACCTTC.

There are many counts of this clonotype. This chain connects TRBV4-2 to TRBJ2-1; 8 bases map to TRBD1. With V trimmed by 1 base and J by 6 bases, 5 bases remained unmatched. The CDR3 covers 15 residues. Germline loops: CDR1 LGHNA, CDR2 YNFKEQ. CDR3 loop: CASSQARGRINEQFF. Here the CDR3 DNA reads TGTGCCAGCAGCCAAGCCAGGGGGCGGATCAATGAGCAGTTCTTC.

This clonotype has just a few counts. CDR3 in DNA: TGCGCCAGCAGCTTCGCCGGGACAGGGAGTTTGGGTGGCTACACCTTC. Amino acids: CASSFAGTGSLGGYTF. The chain carries TRBV5-1 and TRBJ1-2, with TRBD1 identical over 9 bases. Germline CDR1 SGHRS, CDR2 YFSETQ. This CDR3 region has 16 residues. V lost 2 bases to trimming and J lost 7 bases; unmatched junction nucleotides: 12.

This clonotype was counted between two and nine times. This chain joins TRBV3-1 and TRBJ2-7; 9 bases map to TRBD2. This CDR3 has 16 amino acids. J lost 7 bases, V lost 4 bases, and 14 bases had no gene match. Per germline, CDR1 LGHDT and CDR2 YNNKEL (reference sequence). The CDR3 is CASSRHGSGGPLEQYF. The CDR3 coding sequence is TGTGCCAGCAGCCGCCATGGAAGCGGGGGGCCTTTGGAGCAGTACTTC.

The sample holds a few counts of this clonotype. The chain uses TRBV7-8 and TRBJ2-7, with 7 positions matching TRBD1. V was clipped by 3 bases and J by 5 bases; unmatched bases: 7. Germline CDR1 reads SGHVS; CDR2 reads FQNEAQ. The CDR3 spans 14 residues. CDR3 nucleotide sequence: TGTGCCAGCAGCTTGAGAAACAGGGGAAACGAGCAGTACGTC. This translates into CASSLRNRGNEQYV.

This clonotype was seen ten or more times. The chain recombines TRBV7-9 with TRBJ1-5; TRBD1 aligns across 7 bases. V lost 0 bases, J lost 9 bases, and 5 bases stayed unmatched. The germline V gene encodes CDR1 SEHNR and CDR2 FQNEAQ (reference sequence). The CDR3 spans 14 residues. The CDR3 region has the DNA TGTGCCAGCAGCTTAGCAGGGGGCTTTTGGCCCCAGCATTTT. Encoded protein: CASSLAGGFWPQHF.

As regards this clonotype: At one end, the junction sequence differs from germline, possibly due to a read error. V is TRBV7-7 and J is TRBJ2-3; tentative D call: TRBD2 (5 bases). CDR3 length: 13 residues. The germline V gene has CDR1 SSHAT and CDR2 FNYEAQ (reference sequence). The DNA of the CDR3 is TGTGCTAGCAGCTTTCTAGCTTCAGATACGCAGTATTTT. Protein product: CASSFLASDTQYF. Filled out from reference TRBV7-7 and TRBJ2-3, the complete variable domain reads GAGVSQSPRYKVTKRGQDVTLRCDPISSHATLYWYQQALGQGPEFLTYFNYEAQPDKSGLPSDRFSAERPEGSISTLTIQRTEQRDSAMYRCASSFLASDTQYFGPGTRLTVL.

The sample holds a few counts of this clonotype. The V gene is TRBV7-2, the J gene TRBJ1-1, with a tentative D call TRBD1 (5 bases). Trimming shortened V by 5 bases and J by 11 bases, and 18 bases separated the two germline ends. There are 13 residues in the CDR3. Germline CDR1 reads SGHTA; CDR2 reads FQGNSA. Here the CDR3 reads CASSPEQGLRAFF. CDR3 sequence (DNA): TGTGCCAGCAGCCCCGAGCAGGGCCTGAGGGCTTTCTTT. Combining the CDR3 with reference TRBV7-2 and TRBJ1-1 gives the whole variable domain GAGVSQSPSNKVTEKGKDVELRCDPISGHTALYWYRQSLGQGLEFLIYFQGNSAPDKSGLPSDRFSAERTGGSVSTLTIQRTQQEDSAVYLCASSPEQGLRAFFGQGTRLTVV.

The chain's CDR3 is CASSSSSWAATDTQYF. The CDR3 DNA sequence: TGTGCCAGCAGCTCATCAAGTTGGGCAGCCACAGATACGCAGTATTTT. The chain carries TRBV7-2 and TRBJ2-3; no reliable D call. CDR1 is SGHTA and CDR2 is FQGNSA in the germline V gene. Deletions cut 4 bases from V and 2 bases from J, with 16 bases between. This CDR3 contains 16 residues.

This clonotype occurred a few times. The chain employs TRBV4-3 and TRBJ1-1, with 7 bases identical to TRBD1. Germline V gene sequence: CDR1 LGHNA, CDR2 YSLEER. This CDR3 is 15 amino acids long. V lost 0 bases to trimming and J lost 1 base; unmatched junction nucleotides: 2. CDR3 loop: CASSQEGTENTEAFF. Here the CDR3 DNA reads TGCGCCAGCAGCCAAGAGGGGACAGAGAACACTGAAGCTTTCTTT.